This T cell receptor beta chain was profiled in a study of blood T cell repertoires in COVID-19 (TCRdb year 2020). In the study overall: Collaborator samples came from the United States, Italy and Spain and covered acute and convalescent phases of COVID-19. The repertoires were released in a freely available public database intended as a resource for research on the immune response to SARS-CoV-2. Samples were obtained from the ongoing ImmuneRACE study (first 160 participants) and from some 1,300 subjects provided by 6 global collaborators. Where available, HLA class I and class II types were obtained from metadata supplied by the sample provider rather than from assay-based typing. The sample metadata nearly always contained a de-identified subject ID, COVID-19 status, age in years and sex. The prospective study material was composed of cDNA or gDNA derived from T cells, B-cell-depleted T cells, or PBMCs. Subjects who had been exposed to COVID-19, were actively infected with it, or had recovered from it provided the deeply sampled blood TCRbeta repertoires that made up the dataset. What the research found in general, with its limitations: The amount of clinical and demographic metadata varied by source and participant and was provided uncurated.

TCRbeta CDR3 regions were amplified from genomic DNA using the immunoSEQ Assay, a bias-controlled multiplex PCR. In the paper's pipeline: Within the assay, amplification of reference gene primers was used to estimate how many nucleated cells each sample contained. To quantify the absolute abundance of each unique TCRbeta CDR3 rearrangement, sequence reads were collapsed and filtered. Productive Simpson clonality was computed per sample as the square root of Simpson's diversity index over productive rearrangements. The immuneACCESS repertoire file appears here via TCRdb, limited to in-frame rearrangements. These files lack a portion of the clones; in checked studies, under half of the deficit traces to unresolved V genes, and the cause of the others is not known. V and J calls and clone size are copied from that table; D and trimming were computed from the DNA. The sample contains 220,000 or so clones, 75% to 85% of them found a single time. The ten largest clones capture less than 9.5% of the sample.

About this clone: Its target antigen remains unknown. No base-level quality is on record; no much larger clone is a single base apart.

In Seattle, one collaborating source enrolled patients while the infection was active and tracked those patients longitudinally over the course of disease. The collaborating institutions used their own protocols to collect whole blood in K2EDTA tubes. Collaborator samples were shipped for TCRbeta analysis as frozen whole blood, isolated PBMCs, or DNA extracted from either sample type. The sequence was collected from a woman at least 80 years old with COVID-19, enrolled during active disease. The sample was peripheral blood.

The CDR3 reads CASRAKGRPSTDTQYF. The DNA sequence is TGTGCCAGCAGGGCCAAGGGGCGACCTAGCACAGATACGCAGTATTTT. The rearranged segments are TRBV27 and TRBJ2-3; the D region possibly corresponds to TRBD1 (5 bases align). From the cysteine up to the phenylalanine, the CDR3 has a length of 16 residues. This entry keeps only the CDR3 DNA: 48 bases, framed from base 1. Per the germline V gene (reference sequence), MNHEY is the CDR1 and SMNVEV is the CDR2. The germline ends are 16 bases apart after V is trimmed by 6 bases and J by 0 bases.